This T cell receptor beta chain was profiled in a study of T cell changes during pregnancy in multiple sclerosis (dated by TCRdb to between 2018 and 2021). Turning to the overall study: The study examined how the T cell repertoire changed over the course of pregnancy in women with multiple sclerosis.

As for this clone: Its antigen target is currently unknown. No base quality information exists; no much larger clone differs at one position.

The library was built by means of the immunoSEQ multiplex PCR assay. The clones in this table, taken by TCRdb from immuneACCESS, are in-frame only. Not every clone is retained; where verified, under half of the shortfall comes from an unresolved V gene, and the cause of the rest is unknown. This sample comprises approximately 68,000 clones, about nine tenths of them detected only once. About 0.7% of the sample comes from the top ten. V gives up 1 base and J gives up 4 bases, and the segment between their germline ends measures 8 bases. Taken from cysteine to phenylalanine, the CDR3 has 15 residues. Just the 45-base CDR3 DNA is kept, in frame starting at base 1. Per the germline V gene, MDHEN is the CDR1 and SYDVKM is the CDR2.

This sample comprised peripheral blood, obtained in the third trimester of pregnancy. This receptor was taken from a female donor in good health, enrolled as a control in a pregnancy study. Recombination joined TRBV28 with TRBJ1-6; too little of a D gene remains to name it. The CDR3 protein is CASSLLAVYNSPLHF. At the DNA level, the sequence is TGTGCCAGCAGTTTATTGGCAGTTTATAATTCACCCCTCCACTTT. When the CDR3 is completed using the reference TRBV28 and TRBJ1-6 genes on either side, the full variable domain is DVKVTQSSRYLVKRTGEKVFLECVQDMDHENMFWYRQDPGLGLRLIYFSYDVKMKEKGDIPEGYSVSREKKERFSLILESASTNQTSMYLCASSLLAVYNSPLHFGNGTRLTVT.